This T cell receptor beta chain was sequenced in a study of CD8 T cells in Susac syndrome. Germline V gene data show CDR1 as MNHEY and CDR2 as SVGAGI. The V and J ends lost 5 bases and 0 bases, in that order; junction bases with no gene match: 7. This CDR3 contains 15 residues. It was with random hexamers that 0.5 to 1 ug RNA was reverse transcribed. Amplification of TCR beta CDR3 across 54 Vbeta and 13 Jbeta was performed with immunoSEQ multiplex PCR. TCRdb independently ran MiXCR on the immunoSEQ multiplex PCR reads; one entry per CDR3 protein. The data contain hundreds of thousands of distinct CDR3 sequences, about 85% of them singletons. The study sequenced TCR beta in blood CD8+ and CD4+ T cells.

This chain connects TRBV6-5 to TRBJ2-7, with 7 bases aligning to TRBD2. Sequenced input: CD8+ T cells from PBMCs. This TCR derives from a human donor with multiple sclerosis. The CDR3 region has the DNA TGTGCCAGCAGTCCTGGACTAGTGTTCTCCTACGAGCAGTACTTC. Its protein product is CASSPGLVFSYEQYF.